These T cell receptor beta chains were read from a single sample in a study of blood T cell repertoires in COVID-19. This table comes from immunoSEQ multiplex PCR, and its TCRdb copy is limited to in-frame clones, with some not included. Of about 200,000 clones listed, 84% are singletons. Sample: peripheral blood. The receptors derive from a man aged 45-65 years with active or convalescent COVID-19. CDR3s include the opening cysteine and the closing phenylalanine or tryptophan. A D gene is named only where the DNA matches it firmly. Only some rows state a clone size, as once, few, many or a class for expanded clones.

abundance	v_gene	j_gene	d_gene	CDR3nt	CDR3aa
NA	TRBV10-3	TRBJ1-2	TRBD1	TGTGCCATCAGAAGGGACAGGTCAAGCTATGGCTACACCTTC	CAIRRDRSSYGYTF
NA	TRBV19	TRBJ1-1	NA	TGTGCCAGTAGTCGGCAGGGCCTTGAGACTGAAGCTTTCTTT	CASSRQGLETEAFF
many	TRBV2	TRBJ1-5	TRBD1	TGTGCCAGCAGCGGACAGGGAGAGGGCTATAGCAATCAGCCCCAGCATTTT	CASSGQGEGYSNQPQHF
once	TRBV4-2	TRBJ2-2	TRBD1	TGTGCCAGCAGCCAAGGACAGGGATTCGCCGGGGAGCTGTTTTTT	CASSQGQGFAGELFF
NA	TRBV5-4	TRBJ1-2	TRBD1	TGTGCCAGCAGCTATGAACAGGGGTGGAATGGCTACACCTTC	CASSYEQGWNGYTF
NA	TRBV7-2	TRBJ2-1	TRBD1	TGTGCCAGCAGCTTCGGGACAGTAGGAGATGAGCAGTTCTTC	CASSFGTVGDEQFF
NA	TRBV2	TRBJ2-2	TRBD1	TGTGCCAGCAGTGAACCGACAGGGGGCTTCCCCTTAAACACCGGGGAGCTGTTTTTT	CASSEPTGGFPLNTGELFF
NA	TRBV15	TRBJ2-4	NA	TGTGCCACCAGCAGAGGGAGGGGAGGTGGAAACATTCAGTACTTC	CATSRGRGGGNIQYF
few	TRBV27	TRBJ1-4	NA	TGTGCCAGCAGTAACTCTACAGGGTTTGAAGAAAAACTGTTTTTT	CASSNSTGFEEKLFF
once	TRBV7-7	TRBJ2-1	TRBD2	TGTGCCAGCAGCTTAGGCGGGAGTAATGAGCAGTTCTTC	CASSLGGSNEQFF
NA	TRBV5-1	TRBJ2-7	TRBD1	TGCGCCAGCAGCTTGGGGCCTCAGGGGGACGAGCAGTACTTC	CASSLGPQGDEQYF
few	TRBV4-1	TRBJ2-1	NA	TGCGCCAGCAGCCAAACTCAAAGTCTTTACAATGAGCAGTTCTTC	CASSQTQSLYNEQFF
NA	TRBV5-1	TRBJ1-4	TRBD1	TGCGCCAGCAGCTTACAGGGGGCTGGGGAAAAACTGTTTTTT	CASSLQGAGEKLFF
NA	TRBV11-2	TRBJ1-1	NA	TGTGCCAGCAGCTTAAGCCTGAACACTGAAGCTTTCTTT	CASSLSLNTEAFF
NA	TRBV2	TRBJ2-3	NA	TGTGCCAGCAGTGTTAGGCAGGGTGACGCAGATACGCAGTATTTT	CASSVRQGDADTQYF
NA	TRBV7-9	TRBJ2-3	NA	TGTGCCAGCAGCTTAGCAAATAGCGTTGCAGATACGCAGTATTTT	CASSLANSVADTQYF
NA	TRBV7-2	TRBJ2-3	NA	TGTGCCAGCAGCCGGACTGGGGAATTCACAGATACGCAGTATTTT	CASSRTGEFTDTQYF